This T cell receptor beta chain was sequenced in a study of T-cell memory formation after mild COVID-19. General observations from the study: SARS-CoV-2 specificity of second-wave clones peaking day 37 was unconfirmed. Researchers report contracting CD4+ clones mostly in CM and EM, with CD8+ clones in EMRA.

J lost 3 bases, V lost 3 bases, and 6 bases had no gene match. The germline CDR1 and CDR2 sequences are LGHNA and YSLEER. CDR3 size: 15 residues. From the 5' RACE reads, TCRdb called clonotypes with MiXCR, one entry per CDR3 protein. The profile shows more than 250,000 distinct CDR3 sequences, approximately 15% of them singletons. Regarding this clonotype: Its antigen remains unidentified.

This chain uses TRBV4-3 with TRBJ2-5; TRBD1 aligns across 8 bases. The clonotype comes from a man between 18 and 29 years old who had mild COVID-19 (a few samples of this study predate the infection). Cell type and time point are not known. Sequencing used PBMCs or a T cell subset sorted from them (not recorded which). CDR3 loop: CASSQLTGGKETQYF. CDR3 bases: TGCGCCAGCAGCCAGTTAACAGGGGGGAAAGAGACCCAGTACTTC.